Shown below are 9 T cell receptor beta chains from a single sample sequenced in a study of OX40 agonist ivuxolimab in advanced cancers. Here immunoSEQ multiplex PCR was the method, and the copy in TCRdb shows in-frame clones only, minus some. The sample carries tens of thousands of clones, about nine tenths recorded once. The specimen comprised CD4+ or CD8+ T cells sorted from blood, sampled in a trial of the OX40 agonist ivuxolimab. All receptors come from an adult with an advanced solid tumor such as melanoma, head and neck, liver or kidney cancer.

The chain recombines TRBV27 with TRBJ2-7; D is undetermined. CDR1 is MNHEY and CDR2 is SMNVEV in the germline V gene (reference sequence). V was pared by 5 bases and J by 3 bases, with 11 bases between. This CDR3 has 13 residues. The CDR3 is CASSPNPVYEQYF. The CDR3 nucleotides are TGTGCCAGCAGTCCTAACCCCGTCTACGAGCAGTACTTC.

This clone was seen a single time. The chain combines TRBV9 with TRBJ2-1, with 11 nucleotides matching TRBD2. V gave up 3 bases and J gave up 6 bases; unmatched junction bases: 2. Looked up from germline, CDR1 is SGDLS and CDR2 is YYNGEE. The CDR3 is made up of 14 amino acids. Written as DNA, the CDR3 is TGTGCCAGCAGCGACGGGACTAGCGGCAATGAGCAGTTCTTC. It translates to CASSDGTSGNEQFF.

The chain combines TRBV28 with TRBJ2-7, with 7 bases lining up with TRBD2. The junction had 0 bases not matched to a gene; V was cut back by 2 bases and J by 5 bases. CDR1 is MDHEN and CDR2 is SYDVKM in the germline V gene. The CDR3 has 12 amino acids. Here the CDR3 reads CASSLSGDEQYF. The CDR3 DNA reads TGTGCCAGCAGTTTAAGCGGGGACGAGCAGTACTTC.

The V call is TRBV7-3, the J call TRBJ1-6; D uncertain. Trimming stripped 2 bases from V and 7 bases from J, with 6 bases between. Germline-derived CDR1 and CDR2 are SGHTA and FQGTGA. This CDR3 comprises 13 residues. The CDR3 region is CASSLLQNSPLHF. The DNA for the CDR3 is TGTGCCAGCAGCTTATTACAGAATTCACCCCTCCACTTT.

The chain joins TRBV28 to TRBJ2-1, with 8 bases matching TRBD2. Trimming cost V 6 bases and J 3 bases; bases outside gene matches: 10. The length of the CDR3 is 16 residues. In germline, CDR1 is MDHEN, CDR2 SYDVKM. The DNA of the CDR3 is TGTGCCAGCAGGAGCCTAACGGGACTAGACTACAATGAGCAGTTCTTC. Translated: CASRSLTGLDYNEQFF.

The chain couples TRBV28 to TRBJ2-3, with D perhaps TRBD2 (7 bases). There are 16 residues in the CDR3. The germline V and J ends were trimmed by 4 bases and 0 bases, with 14 bases remaining between them. CDR1 MDHEN and CDR2 SYDVKM come from the germline V gene. The CDR3 sequence: CASSWLGGGSTDTQYF. The DNA for the CDR3 is TGTGCCAGCAGTTGGCTGGGGGGGGGCAGCACAGATACGCAGTATTTT.

This clone was seen once. The rearrangement joins TRBV5-6 to TRBJ2-7; D is perhaps TRBD2 (5 bases). Trimming removed 0 bases from V and 3 bases from J, with 7 bases in between. The CDR3 is 13 amino acids. The germline gives CDR1 SGHDT, CDR2 YYEEEE. The CDR3 is CASSLDGGYEQYF. The DNA for the CDR3 is TGTGCCAGCAGCTTGGACGGAGGCTACGAGCAGTACTTC.

V and J are TRBV7-8 and TRBJ2-3; D might be TRBD1 (7 bases). Per germline, CDR1 SGHVS and CDR2 FQNEAQ. Trimming stripped 3 bases from V and 2 bases from J, with 24 bases between. The CDR3 totals 19 residues. The CDR3 nucleotides are TGTGCCAGCAGCTTCGACAGGGATTTCAAAGGAGGGAACACAGATACGCAGTATTTT. It codes for CASSFDRDFKGGNTDTQYF.

About this clone: One junction end disagrees with the germline gene, perhaps due to a read error. The genes are TRBV28 and TRBJ1-2; D possibly corresponds to TRBD1 (5 bases). Germline V gene data show CDR1 as MDHEN and CDR2 as SYDVKM. The CDR3 is 13 amino acids. Here the CDR3 reads CASSFPKPGARAF. In DNA form, the CDR3 reads TGTGCCAGCAGCTTCCCTAAGCCCGGGGCGCGGGCCTTC.